These 11 T cell receptor beta chains originate from one sample sequenced in a study of graft-versus-host responses after intestinal transplantation (dated by TCRdb to about 2021). These TCRs are of unknown antigen specificity. Receptor amplification or capture employed the immunoSEQ multiplex PCR assay. TCRdb holds this immuneACCESS table with in-frame rearrangements only. Some clones are missing; in checked studies, unresolved V genes explain under half, and the rest has no known cause. The sample profile shows around 99,000 clones; under 95% of them were found once. Approximately 2% of the sample is taken by the ten largest. The time point tag for this specimen amounts to: cells obtained before transplantation from donor or recipient. Specimen: unstimulated CD8+ T cells sorted from spleen or lymph node cells, collected before intestinal transplant. The source of these receptors is a human donor who received an intestinal transplant.

CDR3 nucleotides: TGTGCCATCAGTGAGTCCGGGGGGCCCCCCACAGATACGCAGTATTTT. Its protein is CAISESGGPPTDTQYF. The rearrangement links TRBV10-3 to TRBJ2-3; perhaps TRBD2 as D (7 bases). V lost 0 bases and J 2 bases, leaving 12 bases between the germline ends. CDR3 length: 16 residues. In germline, CDR1 is ENHRY, CDR2 SYGVKD.

The CDR3 protein is CASSHTRGNEANYGYTF. The CDR3 DNA reads TGTGCCAGCAGCCATACCAGGGGGAATGAAGCTAACTATGGCTACACCTTC. The chain joins TRBV5-4 to TRBJ1-2; 7 nucleotides align to TRBD1. V lost 4 bases, J lost 0 bases, and 12 bases stayed unmatched. This CDR3 is built from 17 residues. CDR1 is SGHNT, CDR2 YYREEE, per germline (reference sequence).

This rearrangement joins TRBV7-9 to TRBJ2-2; 7 bases align to TRBD1. V lost 3 bases, J lost 3 bases, and 4 bases stayed unmatched. The CDR3 contains 15 residues. Germline loops: CDR1 SEHNR, CDR2 FQNEAQ (reference sequence). CDR3 sequence (DNA): TGTGCCAGCAGCTTTCCTCAGGGGGACACCGGGGAGCTGTTTTTT. This translates into CASSFPQGDTGELFF.

This chain connects TRBV25-1 to TRBJ2-7, with D tentatively TRBD2 (7 bases). The CDR3 length is 13 residues. V was cut by 1 base and J by 7 bases, with 11 bases left in between. The germline CDR1 and CDR2 sequences are MGHDK and SYGVNS. In DNA form, the CDR3 reads TGTGCCAGCAGTGAATGGGGAGGGGGTGAGCAGTACTTC. It codes for CASSEWGGGEQYF.

A single count supports this clone. The gene calls are TRBV30 and TRBJ1-1; TRBD1 might be the D (5 bases). The germline CDR1 and CDR2 sequences are GTSNPN and SVGIG (reference sequence). Trimming cost V 2 bases and J 8 bases, with 15 bases left between them. This CDR3 has 13 residues. CDR3 sequence: CAWSSWQGAEAFF. The DNA for the CDR3 is TGTGCCTGGAGTAGTTGGCAGGGCGCGGAAGCTTTCTTT.

V gene TRBV7-2 combines with J gene TRBJ2-3; TRBD2 matches 12 bases. J gave up 2 bases and V 1 base, and 4 bases lay outside the gene matches. This CDR3 has 17 residues. Per germline, CDR1 SGHTA and CDR2 FQGNSA. Here the CDR3 DNA reads TGTGCCAGCAGCTTAGACGGACTAGCGGGGTTCACAGATACGCAGTATTTT. Amino acids: CASSLDGLAGFTDTQYF.

The chain couples TRBV28 to TRBJ1-5, with 7 bases lining up with TRBD1. This CDR3 has 17 amino acids. Germline CDR1 and CDR2: MDHEN and SYDVKM. Germline trimming cut 5 bases from V and 2 bases from J; bases unmatched to any gene: 12. DNA for the CDR3: TGTGCCAGCAGTCACCCCAGGGTGACAGGGCGCAATCAGCCCCAGCATTTT. Translation: CASSHPRVTGRNQPQHF.

This clone appeared once. V is TRBV7-9 and J is TRBJ2-3; TRBD1 matches 9 bases. The CDR3 extends over 16 amino acids. Germline lookup yields CDR1 SEHNR and CDR2 FQNEAQ (reference sequence). Trimming took 5 bases from V and 0 from J; bases not matched to a gene: 6. CDR3 coding DNA: TGTGCCAGCAGCCCCTCGACAGGGGGGAGCACAGATACGCAGTATTTT. Translated, it gives CASSPSTGGSTDTQYF.

J is TRBJ2-7 and V is TRBV4-1; D ambiguous. The germline V and J ends were trimmed by 0 bases and 6 bases, with 15 bases remaining between them. This CDR3 spans 15 amino acids. Germline V gene sequence: CDR1 MGHRA, CDR2 YSYEKL. As DNA, the CDR3 is TGCGCCAGCAGCCAAGATCTGATGGTATGGAGCGAGCAGTACTTC. It encodes CASSQDLMVWSEQYF.

This chain joins TRBV6-5 and TRBJ2-7; possible D gene TRBD1, 6 bases. The CDR3 has 15 amino acids. The germline V and J ends were trimmed by 7 bases and 3 bases, with 19 bases remaining between them. CDR1 MNHEY and CDR2 SVGAGI come from the germline V gene. CDR3 amino acids: CASTKNRDGLYEQYF. The CDR3 DNA follows: TGTGCCAGCACCAAAAACAGGGACGGCCTCTACGAGCAGTACTTC.

In its sample, this clone was seen once. This chain links TRBV10-3 with TRBJ1-1; perhaps TRBD1 as D (6 bases). Germline CDR1 ENHRY, CDR2 SYGVKD. This CDR3 is 13 amino acids long. V was trimmed by 10 bases and J by 2 bases, leaving 14 bases between them. The CDR3 nucleotides read TGTGCCAGCCAACAGGGAGATAACACTGAAGCTTTCTTT. Translated, it gives CASQQGDNTEAFF.